Listed below are T cell receptor beta chains from one sample, sequenced in a study of shared clonotypes between healthy human individuals. Profiling relied on immunoSEQ multiplex PCR, and the TCRdb table lists in-frame clones only, not all of them. This sample carries approximately 1.9 million clones, over 85% of them seen once, and the ten largest clones take about 1.6%. The sample comprised naive CD8+ T cells from PBMCs. The receptors come from a man in his late teens or twenties in good health. Some clones in this sample may be carry-over from other donors' samples. Each CDR3 is given with its conserved first and last residue. A D gene is named only where the DNA matches it firmly. The size entry is marked missing in some rows and otherwise reads once, few, many or a size class.

V gene: TRBV5-1; clone size: .; D gene: .; CDR3 length: 17; J gene: TRBJ2-2; CDR3 protein: CASSLGAQPRGTGELFF; CDR3 DNA: TGCGCCAGCAGCTTGGGTGCACAACCAAGGGGCACCGGGGAGCTGTTTTTT
V gene: TRBV25-1; clone size: .; D gene: .; CDR3 length: 14; J gene: TRBJ2-1; CDR3 protein: CASSLGGSYNEQFF; CDR3 DNA: TGTGCCAGCAGTCTGGGGGGCTCCTACAATGAGCAGTTCTTC
V gene: TRBV2; clone size: .; D gene: TRBD1; CDR3 length: 15; J gene: TRBJ1-5; CDR3 protein: CASSENRGEGQPQHF; CDR3 DNA: TGTGCCAGCAGTGAAAACAGGGGGGAGGGTCAGCCCCAGCATTTT
V gene: TRBV27; clone size: .; D gene: .; CDR3 length: 13; J gene: TRBJ2-1; CDR3 protein: CASSPTSLHEQFF; CDR3 DNA: TGTGCCAGCAGTCCCACCTCACTGCATGAGCAGTTCTTC
V gene: TRBV5-5; clone size: once; D gene: .; CDR3 length: 14; J gene: TRBJ1-2; CDR3 protein: CASSLAGSNYGYTF; CDR3 DNA: TGTGCCAGCAGCTTGGCAGGGTCTAACTATGGCTACACCTTC
V gene: TRBV4-1; clone size: .; D gene: .; CDR3 length: 15; J gene: TRBJ1-5; CDR3 protein: CASSQDRYSNQPQHF; CDR3 DNA: TGCGCCAGCAGCCAAGACAGGTATAGCAATCAGCCCCAGCATTTT
V gene: TRBV11-2; clone size: .; D gene: TRBD2; CDR3 length: 17; J gene: TRBJ2-3; CDR3 protein: CASSRPIAGGGRDTQYF; CDR3 DNA: TGTGCCAGCAGCCGCCCAATAGCGGGAGGTGGGAGGGATACGCAGTATTTT
V gene: TRBV4-1; clone size: .; D gene: TRBD2; CDR3 length: 17; J gene: TRBJ2-1; CDR3 protein: CASSQTITSGNYNEQFF; CDR3 DNA: TGCGCCAGCAGCCAAACCATTACTAGCGGGAACTACAATGAGCAGTTCTTC
V gene: TRBV27; clone size: .; D gene: .; CDR3 length: 12; J gene: TRBJ2-7; CDR3 protein: CASRDLSTEQYF; CDR3 DNA: TGTGCCAGCAGGGATTTGAGTACCGAGCAGTACTTC
V gene: TRBV5-1; clone size: .; D gene: TRBD2; CDR3 length: 13; J gene: TRBJ2-1; CDR3 protein: CASMEREDNEQFF; CDR3 DNA: TGCGCCAGCATGGAGCGGGAGGACAATGAGCAGTTCTTC
V gene: TRBV6-6; clone size: .; D gene: .; CDR3 length: 13; J gene: TRBJ1-1; CDR3 protein: CASSSAPNTEAFF; CDR3 DNA: TGTGCCAGCAGTTCCGCTCCAAACACTGAAGCTTTCTTT
V gene: TRBV14; clone size: .; D gene: .; CDR3 length: 14; J gene: TRBJ2-7; CDR3 protein: CASSTRTGTYEQYF; CDR3 DNA: TGTGCCAGCAGCACACGGACTGGCACCTACGAGCAGTACTTC
V gene: TRBV27; clone size: .; D gene: .; CDR3 length: 13; J gene: TRBJ2-7; CDR3 protein: CASRQDLRYEQYF; CDR3 DNA: TGTGCCAGCCGGCAGGACCTCCGCTACGAGCAGTACTTC
V gene: TRBV27; clone size: .; D gene: .; CDR3 length: 13; J gene: TRBJ2-7; CDR3 protein: CASSLAGDYEQYF; CDR3 DNA: TGTGCCAGCAGTTTGGCAGGCGACTACGAGCAGTACTTC
V gene: TRBV25-1; clone size: .; D gene: .; CDR3 length: 13; J gene: TRBJ1-1; CDR3 protein: CASSGQPNTEAFF; CDR3 DNA: TGTGCCAGCAGTGGACAGCCGAACACTGAAGCTTTCTTT
V gene: TRBV4-1; clone size: .; D gene: .; CDR3 length: 17; J gene: TRBJ1-2; CDR3 protein: CASSQRGQSKEGYGYTF; CDR3 DNA: TGCGCCAGCAGCCAACGTGGACAGTCGAAAGAGGGCTATGGCTACACCTTC
V gene: TRBV27; clone size: once; D gene: TRBD1; CDR3 length: 17; J gene: TRBJ2-1; CDR3 protein: CASSILRQGASYNEQFF; CDR3 DNA: TGTGCCAGCAGTATCCTACGACAGGGGGCATCCTACAATGAGCAGTTCTTC
V gene: TRBV5-6; clone size: .; D gene: .; CDR3 length: 14; J gene: TRBJ1-4; CDR3 protein: CASTKGETNEKLFF; CDR3 DNA: TGTGCCAGCACCAAAGGGGAGACTAATGAAAAACTGTTTTTT
V gene: TRBV27; clone size: .; D gene: TRBD1; CDR3 length: 13; J gene: TRBJ1-1; CDR3 protein: CASSLRGRHEAFF; CDR3 DNA: TGTGCCAGCAGTTTGAGGGGGCGTCATGAAGCTTTCTTT
V gene: TRBV27; clone size: .; D gene: .; CDR3 length: 14; J gene: TRBJ1-3; CDR3 protein: CASSSRGIGNTIYF; CDR3 DNA: TGTGCCAGCAGTTCCCGTGGGATAGGAAACACCATATATTTT
V gene: TRBV6-1; clone size: .; D gene: .; CDR3 length: 12; J gene: TRBJ2-7; CDR3 protein: CASSGWLYEQYF; CDR3 DNA: TGTGCCAGCAGTGGTTGGCTCTACGAGCAGTACTTC
V gene: TRBV19; clone size: .; D gene: .; CDR3 length: 12; J gene: TRBJ1-1; CDR3 protein: CASYSRGSEAFF; CDR3 DNA: TGTGCCAGTTATTCTAGGGGCAGCGAAGCTTTCTTT
V gene: TRBV6-5; clone size: .; D gene: .; CDR3 length: 13; J gene: TRBJ2-1; CDR3 protein: CASSYSEGDEQFF; CDR3 DNA: TGTGCCAGCAGTTACTCTGAGGGCGATGAGCAGTTCTTC
V gene: TRBV25-1; clone size: once; D gene: .; CDR3 length: 16; J gene: TRBJ1-1; CDR3 protein: CASSPKPVILKTEAFF; CDR3 DNA: TGTGCCAGCAGCCCCAAGCCAGTGATTTTAAAGACTGAAGCTTTCTTT
V gene: TRBV29-1; clone size: .; D gene: .; CDR3 length: 14; J gene: TRBJ2-1; CDR3 protein: CSVNGGPLYNEQFF; CDR3 DNA: TGCAGCGTTAACGGTGGCCCCCTATACAATGAGCAGTTCTTC
V gene: TRBV27; clone size: .; D gene: .; CDR3 length: 14; J gene: TRBJ1-5; CDR3 protein: CASSFLGPGDPQHF; CDR3 DNA: TGTGCCAGCAGTTTTCTGGGCCCGGGGGACCCCCAGCATTTT
V gene: TRBV7-6; clone size: .; D gene: .; CDR3 length: 15; J gene: TRBJ1-6; CDR3 protein: CASSLVRTSNSPLHF; CDR3 DNA: TGTGCCAGCAGCTTAGTCCGGACCTCGAATTCACCCCTCCACTTT
V gene: TRBV30; clone size: few; D gene: .; CDR3 length: 15; J gene: TRBJ1-1; CDR3 protein: CAWSVRAGRNTEAFF; CDR3 DNA: TGTGCCTGGAGTGTACGGGCAGGAAGGAACACTGAAGCTTTCTTT
V gene: TRBV5-1; clone size: .; D gene: TRBD2; CDR3 length: 17; J gene: TRBJ2-7; CDR3 protein: CASSEWGLAEYAYEQYF; CDR3 DNA: TGCGCCAGCAGCGAGTGGGGACTAGCGGAATACGCCTACGAGCAGTACTTC
V gene: TRBV6-6; clone size: .; D gene: TRBD1; CDR3 length: 14; J gene: TRBJ2-7; CDR3 protein: CASSYTGQGREQYF; CDR3 DNA: TGTGCCAGCAGTTACACCGGACAGGGGCGGGAGCAGTACTTC
V gene: TRBV7-2; clone size: .; D gene: TRBD1; CDR3 length: 12; J gene: TRBJ1-1; CDR3 protein: CASSFPGQPAFF; CDR3 DNA: TGTGCCAGCAGCTTCCCGGGACAGCCGGCTTTCTTT
V gene: TRBV7-2; clone size: .; D gene: .; CDR3 length: 14; J gene: TRBJ1-1; CDR3 protein: CASSFEGLRPEAFF; CDR3 DNA: TGTGCCAGCAGCTTTGAGGGGCTGCGGCCTGAAGCTTTCTTT
V gene: TRBV27; clone size: .; D gene: .; CDR3 length: 18; J gene: TRBJ2-2; CDR3 protein: CASSSRTSAEPHTGELFF; CDR3 DNA: TGTGCCAGCAGTTCCCGGACGAGCGCGGAGCCCCACACCGGGGAGCTGTTTTTT
V gene: TRBV30; clone size: .; D gene: TRBD2; CDR3 length: 15; J gene: TRBJ2-7; CDR3 protein: CAWGFLAGAYYEQYF; CDR3 DNA: TGTGCCTGGGGATTTCTAGCGGGCGCATACTACGAGCAGTACTTC
V gene: TRBV19; clone size: .; D gene: TRBD1; CDR3 length: 15; J gene: TRBJ1-5; CDR3 protein: CASSITGTVGQPQHF; CDR3 DNA: TGTGCCAGTAGTATTACCGGGACAGTTGGACAGCCCCAGCATTTT
V gene: TRBV7-2; clone size: .; D gene: .; CDR3 length: 14; J gene: TRBJ1-1; CDR3 protein: CASSPPSRTAEAFF; CDR3 DNA: TGTGCCAGCAGCCCACCCTCCCGGACAGCAGAAGCTTTCTTT